The 8 T cell receptor beta chains reported below all come from one sample, sequenced in a study of cytomegalovirus exposure and HLA in healthy donors. The PCR had 60 Vbeta and 13 Jbeta primers. The protocol was immunoSEQ multiplex PCR, while the TCRdb copy is restricted to in-frame clones and leaves out a portion. The sample gives 110,000 to 150,000 clones, around 75% of which show up once; 6% to 8.5% is in the top ten. Sequenced material: PBMCs. The origin of the receptors is a man younger than 40 in good health and CMV-seronegative.

The rearrangement joins TRBV5-1 to TRBJ2-1; maybe TRBD2 (5 bases). The CDR3 sequence is 14 residues long. V was clipped by 1 base and J by 7 bases, with 12 bases between them. CDR1 is SGHRS, CDR2 YFSETQ, per germline. Here the CDR3 DNA reads TGCGCCAGCAGCTTGAGTCCAGCGGCAAATGAGCAGTTCTTC. Protein product: CASSLSPAANEQFF.

The rearrangement joins TRBV11-3 to TRBJ2-5, with D possibly matching TRBD1 (6 bases). The CDR3 consists of 15 residues. Germline assignment: CDR1 SGHNT and CDR2 YENEEA. Trimming left V 5 bases short and J 1 base short, with 14 bases between. As DNA, the CDR3 is TGTGCCAGCAGCGAAGGGGGACAAACCCAAGAGACCCAGTACTTC. Translating it yields CASSEGGQTQETQYF.

The chain joins TRBV5-1 to TRBJ2-2; weak D call: TRBD1 (5 bases). CDR3 length: 17 amino acids. Trimming shortened V by 0 bases and J by 0 bases, and 12 bases separated the two germline ends. Germline assignment: CDR1 SGHRS and CDR2 YFSETQ. CDR3 protein: CASSLAGGASNTGELFF. As DNA, the CDR3 is TGCGCCAGCAGCTTGGCCGGTGGGGCATCGAACACCGGGGAGCTGTTTTTT.

V gene TRBV11-2 combines with J gene TRBJ1-6; 7 nucleotides align to TRBD1. From germline, CDR1 is SGHAT and CDR2 FQNNGV. This CDR3 has 15 residues. J was trimmed by 7 bases and V by 5 bases; bases with no gene match: 8. In DNA form, the CDR3 reads TGTGCCAGCAGCCCATACGGGACAGCCAATTCACCCCTCCACTTT. It encodes CASSPYGTANSPLHF.

This rearrangement joins TRBV9 to TRBJ1-1; D gene ambiguous. Germline V lookup: CDR1 SGDLS, CDR2 YYNGEE. This CDR3 is 13 amino acids long. V was clipped by 2 bases and J by 1 base, with 6 bases between them. This CDR3 reads CASSVDKNTEAFF. The CDR3 DNA reads as TGTGCCAGCAGCGTCGACAAGAACACTGAAGCTTTCTTT.

The chain combines TRBV28 with TRBJ2-3; D unresolved. Germline V gene lookup returns CDR1 MDHEN and CDR2 SYDVKM. V gave up 5 bases and J gave up 2 bases, with 5 bases separating them. The CDR3 is 12 residues long. The CDR3 nucleotides read TGTGCCAGCAGTACTTACACAGATACGCAGTATTTT. It encodes CASSTYTDTQYF.

The V call is TRBV7-2, the J call TRBJ2-3; D not certain. Germline CDR1 SGHTA, CDR2 FQGNSA. V shed 5 bases and J shed 7 bases, with 10 bases lying between them. The CDR3 is made up of 12 amino acids. For the CDR3, the DNA is TGTGCCAGCAGCCAACTCGGGTATACGCAGTATTTT. The encoded protein is CASSQLGYTQYF.

The J gene is TRBJ1-2, the V gene TRBV5-1; unclear D gene. Deletions cut 1 base from V and 3 bases from J, with 10 bases between. The V gene's germline CDR1 is SGHRS and CDR2 YFSETQ. This CDR3 comprises 14 residues. CDR3 residues: CASSLSEVYYGYTF. The DNA of the CDR3 is TGCGCCAGCAGCTTGAGCGAAGTTTACTATGGCTACACCTTC.